These 32 T cell receptor beta chains were all obtained from the same sample, sequenced in a study of shared clonotypes between healthy human individuals. The assay was immunoSEQ multiplex PCR, and TCRdb's table has in-frame clones only and misses some. The sample includes about 1.5 million clones, around 97% of them seen just once. The sequenced sample was naive CD4+ T cells sorted from blood. As to subset: CD45RA+ positively selected. The origin of the receptors is a man aged 25 to 40 in good health.

This rearrangement joins TRBV7-3 to TRBJ2-2, with TRBD1 matching over 7 bases. V lost 4 bases, J lost 5 bases, and 7 bases stayed unmatched. Germline V CDR1 and CDR2: SGHTA, FQGTGA. This CDR3 spans 15 amino acids. CDR3 nucleotides: TGTGCCAGCAGCTCGACAGGGCCCGGAACCGGGGAGCTGTTTTTT. Encoded protein: CASSSTGPGTGELFF.

The J gene is TRBJ1-4, the V gene TRBV7-9; D not resolved. This CDR3 comprises 13 residues. V shed 6 bases and J shed 2 bases, with 7 bases lying between them. Germline values: CDR1 SEHNR, CDR2 FQNEAQ (reference sequence). As DNA, the CDR3 is TGTGCCAGCAGTAAAGAGACTAATGAAAAACTGTTTTTT. Its translation: CASSKETNEKLFF.

This chain connects TRBV5-1 to TRBJ2-1; the D gene could be TRBD1 or TRBD2 (6 bases each). The germline V and J ends were trimmed by 1 base and 9 bases, with 8 bases remaining between them. Germline CDR1 is SGHRS and CDR2 is YFSETQ. This CDR3 has 12 amino acids. CDR3 loop: CASSLTGAEQFF. The CDR3 DNA is TGCGCCAGCAGCTTGACGGGGGCTGAGCAGTTCTTC.

Comment on this clone: Other DNA sequences within the sample encode an identical CDR3. The chain carries TRBV7-2 and TRBJ1-1, with TRBD1 matching over 8 bases. Germline CDR1 and CDR2: SGHTA and FQGNSA. The junction had 7 bases not matched to a gene; V was cut back by 6 bases and J by 4 bases. The CDR3 sequence is 14 residues long. The CDR3 nucleotides are TGTGCCAGCAGTCTTCAGGGGGCAGGCACTGAAGCTTTCTTT. Translated: CASSLQGAGTEAFF.

To note about this clone: Other DNA sequences in the same sample also yield this CDR3. The chain joins TRBV5-1 to TRBJ2-2; no definite D call. Germline loops: CDR1 SGHRS, CDR2 YFSETQ. Trimming pared 1 base from V and 1 base from J, leaving 5 bases between. The CDR3 is 14 residues long. The chain's CDR3 is CASSLRENTGELFF. DNA for the CDR3: TGCGCCAGCAGCTTGAGGGAGAACACCGGGGAGCTGTTTTTT.

This clone was counted once. V usage is TRBV19 and J usage is TRBJ2-1; possibly TRBD2 for D (6 bases). Trimming pared 3 bases from V and 8 bases from J, leaving 17 bases between. Germline lookup yields CDR1 LNHDA and CDR2 SQIVND (reference sequence). The CDR3 runs 15 residues. The CDR3 nucleotides read TGTGCCAGTAGTATCCCGGGGGAGGTCGCCCATGAGCAGTTCTTC. It is translated as CASSIPGEVAHEQFF.

The V and J genes are TRBV6-1 and TRBJ1-4; tentatively, D is TRBD1 (5 bases). The germline gives CDR1 MNHNS, CDR2 SASEGT. V shed 3 bases and J shed 7 bases, with 15 bases lying between them. This CDR3 contains 15 residues. The CDR3 DNA is TGTGCCAGCAGTGATGGACCTGCTGGGGGTGAAAAACTGTTTTTT. Protein: CASSDGPAGGEKLFF.

CDR3 nucleotides: TGTGCCTGGAGTCCGTCGGCGATTGCTGGCTACACCTTC. Encoded protein: CAWSPSAIAGYTF. The chain is built from TRBV30 and TRBJ1-2, with D unclear. The CDR3 contains 13 residues. Between the trimmed V and J ends, which lost 2 bases and 7 bases, there was a span of 14 bases. The germline gives CDR1 GTSNPN, CDR2 SVGIG (reference sequence).

The sample holds one count of this clone. The same CDR3 also results from other DNA sequences found in this sample. The gene calls are TRBV11-2 and TRBJ2-7; the D is unclear. The CDR3 runs 12 residues. V shed 0 bases and J shed 3 bases, with 3 bases lying between them. Germline CDR1 SGHAT, CDR2 FQNNGV. The CDR3 sequence is CASSLDRYEQYF. CDR3 DNA: TGTGCCAGCAGCTTAGATCGCTACGAGCAGTACTTC.

V is TRBV9 and J is TRBJ2-7, with 7 bases lining up with TRBD1. The CDR3 is 14 residues long. Germline CDR1 and CDR2: SGDLS and YYNGEE. V lost 0 bases to trimming and J lost 6 bases; unmatched junction nucleotides: 6. CDR3 coding DNA: TGTGCCAGCAGCGTAGGACAGGGCCTGTCCGAGCAGTACTTC. As protein: CASSVGQGLSEQYF.

The chain recombines TRBV28 with TRBJ1-4, with TRBD1 as a possible D gene (6 bases). V lost 3 bases, J lost 7 bases, and 12 bases lay in between. Germline CDR1 MDHEN, CDR2 SYDVKM. This CDR3 contains 14 residues. DNA of the CDR3: TGTGCCAGCAGTTTCCCGCAGGGGAGTGAAAAACTGTTTTTT. Translating gives CASSFPQGSEKLFF.

This chain connects TRBV5-6 to TRBJ2-7; D is tentatively TRBD1 or TRBD2 (5 bases each). With 4 bases removed from V and 3 bases from J, the gap between germline ends came to 11 bases. This CDR3 is 13 amino acids long. The V gene's germline CDR1 is SGHDT and CDR2 YYEEEE. In DNA, the CDR3 is TGTGCCAGCAGCGGGGGTCTTTTCTACGAGCAGTACTTC. Encoded protein: CASSGGLFYEQYF.

This chain links TRBV9 with TRBJ2-1, with 8 bases aligning to TRBD1. CDR1 is SGDLS and CDR2 is YYNGEE in the germline V gene. The CDR3 has 21 amino acids. J lost 7 bases, V lost 1 base, and 25 bases had no gene match. The CDR3 DNA is TGTGCCAGCAGCGTATCCGCAGGGGGCAGAGGGCAGGGTCCTTGGCAGAATGAGCAGTTCTTC. This encodes CASSVSAGGRGQGPWQNEQFF.

The rearrangement links TRBV14 to TRBJ2-5; D is possibly TRBD1 (5 bases). The CDR3 has 17 amino acids. V lost 2 bases to trimming and J lost 5 bases, with 21 bases between them. Germline V gene data show CDR1 as SGHDN and CDR2 as FVKESK. The CDR3 is CASSQWRTGYSKETQYF. CDR3 DNA: TGTGCCAGCAGCCAATGGAGAACAGGATACTCCAAGGAGACCCAGTACTTC.

The chain carries TRBV9 and TRBJ2-2; D not resolved. V lost 1 base and J 7 bases, leaving 14 bases between the germline ends. Germline CDR1 and CDR2: SGDLS and YYNGEE. The CDR3 has 15 amino acids. The CDR3 DNA follows: TGTGCCAGCAGCGTAAGCCCATTATTTGTCGGGGAGCTGTTTTTT. Translation gives CASSVSPLFVGELFF. Filled out from reference TRBV9 and TRBJ2-2, the complete variable domain reads DSGVTQTPKHLITATGQRVTLRCSPRSGDLSVYWYQQSLDQGLQFLIQYYNGEERAKGNILERFSAQQFPDLHSELNLSSLELGDSALYFCASSVSPLFVGELFFGEGSRLTVL.

V and J are TRBV7-2 and TRBJ2-7; D may be TRBD2 (6 bases). The V and J ends lost 3 bases and 2 bases respectively, with 20 bases between them. Germline lookup yields CDR1 SGHTA and CDR2 FQGNSA. The CDR3 has 17 amino acids. The CDR3 DNA reads TGTGCCAGCAGCTTTAGAGGAGGGACCCTACGGGCCTACGAGCAGTACTTC. Its translation: CASSFRGGTLRAYEQYF.

This chain uses TRBV7-8 with TRBJ2-7, with D possibly being TRBD1 or TRBD2 (6 bases each). The V gene lost 1 base and the J gene lost 4 bases, with 17 bases spanning the gap. The CDR3 sequence is 16 residues long. CDR1 is SGHVS and CDR2 is FQNEAQ in the germline V gene. CDR3: CASSLGGSRGTYEQYF. The CDR3, as DNA: TGTGCCAGCAGCTTAGGGGGAAGTCGCGGGACATACGAGCAGTACTTC.

The chain couples TRBV10-3 to TRBJ2-7; tentatively, D is TRBD2 (6 bases). Germline V lookup: CDR1 ENHRY, CDR2 SYGVKD. This CDR3 is 13 amino acids long. V lost 6 bases, J lost 6 bases, and 15 bases lay in between. CDR3 amino acids: CAIRPPTAGEQYF. The CDR3 coding sequence is TGTGCCATCAGACCCCCGACAGCGGGCGAGCAGTACTTC.

V gene TRBV5-1 combines with J gene TRBJ2-7, with D perhaps assigned TRBD1 or TRBD2 (5 bases each). The V and J ends lost 1 base and 6 bases respectively, with 14 bases between them. This CDR3 spans 14 amino acids. CDR1 SGHRS and CDR2 YFSETQ come from the germline V gene. In DNA form, the CDR3 reads TGCGCCAGCAGCTTGATCGCAGGGCGGGCCGAGCAGTACTTC. Translation gives CASSLIAGRAEQYF.

J is TRBJ2-5 and V is TRBV10-1; 7 bases agree with TRBD1. V lost 2 bases to trimming and J lost 5 bases; unmatched junction nucleotides: 5. CDR3 size: 14 residues. From germline, CDR1 is WNHNN and CDR2 SYGVQD (reference sequence). This CDR3 is CASSEVGGEETQYF. DNA for the CDR3: TGCGCCAGCAGTGAGGTAGGGGGCGAGGAGACCCAGTACTTC.

This chain links TRBV5-1 with TRBJ2-7; 7 nucleotides agree with TRBD2. The CDR3 loop spans 15 amino acids. Germline CDR1 is SGHRS and CDR2 is YFSETQ. The J segment lost 4 bases and the V segment lost 2 bases, leaving 9 bases of the junction unmatched. CDR3 bases: TGCGCCAGCAGCTTAGGTAAGGGACTACAGTACGAGCAGTACTTC. The encoded protein is CASSLGKGLQYEQYF.

In regard to this clone: Additional DNA sequences in this sample encode the identical CDR3. V usage is TRBV6-4 and J usage is TRBJ2-2; 9 positions match TRBD2. Germline CDR1 MRHNA, CDR2 SNTAGT. J was trimmed by 6 bases and V by 4 bases; bases with no gene match: 3. The CDR3 runs to 14 residues. The CDR3 DNA reads TGTGCCAGCAGTGGGCTAGCGGGATCCGGGGAGCTGTTTTTT. The encoded protein is CASSGLAGSGELFF.

V gene TRBV29-1 combines with J gene TRBJ2-3; 10 bases agree with TRBD2. This CDR3 is 15 amino acids long. Trimming removed 5 bases from V and 3 bases from J; junction bases left unmatched: 8. Germline CDR1 and CDR2: SQVTM and ANQGSEA. CDR3 bases: TGCAGCGTTTCGACCACTAGCGGGATTACAGATACGCAGTATTTT. Translated: CSVSTTSGITDTQYF.

The chain recombines TRBV28 with TRBJ2-3, with TRBD2 matching over 12 bases. Germline lookup yields CDR1 MDHEN and CDR2 SYDVKM. Trimming removed 2 bases from V and 6 bases from J; junction bases left unmatched: 15. This CDR3 comprises 19 residues. The CDR3: CASSLTGRLAGGPRDTQYF. As DNA, the CDR3 is TGTGCCAGCAGTTTAACAGGGCGTCTAGCGGGAGGGCCTCGCGATACGCAGTATTTT.

As concerns this clone: The sample contains more than one DNA sequence encoding this CDR3. The chain has TRBV11-2 and TRBJ2-1, with D unresolved. The CDR3 runs 14 residues. The germline V gene has CDR1 SGHAT and CDR2 FQNNGV. Trimming cost V 0 bases and J 2 bases, with 5 bases left between them. CDR3 region: CASSLDTAYNEQFF. In DNA form, the CDR3 reads TGTGCCAGCAGCTTAGACACGGCCTACAATGAGCAGTTCTTC.

V is TRBV2 and J is TRBJ2-2; 8 nucleotides line up with TRBD1. V lost 0 bases, J lost 8 bases, and 8 bases stayed unmatched. Germline V gene sequence: CDR1 SNHLY, CDR2 FYNNEI. The CDR3 has 16 residues. In DNA form, the CDR3 reads TGTGCCAGCAGTGAAGCTAAACGACAGGGGACGGGGGAGCTGTTTTTT. Translated, it gives CASSEAKRQGTGELFF.

This CDR3 reads CASSWGGKSGNTIYF. For the CDR3, the DNA is TGTGCCAGCAGCTGGGGAGGGAAATCTGGAAACACCATATATTTT. The chain uses TRBV7-9 and TRBJ1-3; D uncertain. Germline V gives CDR1 SEHNR, CDR2 FQNEAQ (reference sequence). Trimming removed 4 bases from V and 1 base from J, with 11 bases in between. The CDR3 spans 15 residues.

This chain joins TRBV7-2 and TRBJ2-3; 9 nucleotides agree with TRBD2. Germline lookup yields CDR1 SGHTA and CDR2 FQGNSA. V shed 2 bases, J shed 4 bases, and the junction held 7 bases outside the gene matches. CDR3 length: 16 residues. CDR3 bases: TGTGCCAGCAGCTTAAGTAGCGGGAGCCCCGCAGATACGCAGTATTTT. Translated: CASSLSSGSPADTQYF.

This sequence joins TRBV5-6 and TRBJ1-2; TRBD1 is a possible D gene (6 bases). V was clipped by 2 bases and J by 4 bases, with 15 bases between them. The CDR3 extends over 15 amino acids. Germline V gene sequence: CDR1 SGHDT, CDR2 YYEEEE. The CDR3 DNA reads as TGTGCCAGCAGCTTTGGCCGGGGGCGTGCCTATGGCTACACCTTC. It encodes CASSFGRGRAYGYTF.

A single count supports this clone. This CDR3 is CASSLPGTSGRTGELFF. The CDR3 nucleotides read TGTGCCAGCAGCTTGCCGGGGACTAGCGGGAGGACCGGGGAGCTGTTTTTT. The chain uses TRBV5-4 and TRBJ2-2; 15 positions match TRBD2. This CDR3 spans 17 amino acids. CDR1 is SGHNT and CDR2 is YYREEE in the germline V gene (reference sequence). V lost 1 base, J lost 5 bases, and 3 bases stayed unmatched.

The rearrangement joins TRBV9 to TRBJ2-5; the match to TRBD2 covers 9 bases. V lost 0 bases, J lost 4 bases, and 1 base stayed unmatched. Looked up from germline, CDR1 is SGDLS and CDR2 is YYNGEE. CDR3 length: 14 amino acids. Written as DNA, the CDR3 is TGTGCCAGCAGCGTAGCTAGCGGGACAGAGACCCAGTACTTC. Translated: CASSVASGTETQYF. Variable domain in full (rest from reference TRBV9 and TRBJ2-5): DSGVTQTPKHLITATGQRVTLRCSPRSGDLSVYWYQQSLDQGLQFLIQYYNGEERAKGNILERFSAQQFPDLHSELNLSSLELGDSALYFCASSVASGTETQYFGPGTRLLVL.

V gene TRBV7-6 combines with J gene TRBJ2-7, with 9 bases lining up with TRBD1. Germline V gene data show CDR1 as SGHVS and CDR2 as FNYEAQ. This CDR3 has 13 residues. The J segment lost 5 bases and the V segment lost 5 bases, leaving 4 bases of the junction unmatched. CDR3 residues: CASSRDRVDEQYF. The CDR3 DNA sequence: TGTGCCAGCAGCCGGGACAGGGTGGACGAGCAGTACTTC.